One sample yielded the 25 T cell receptor beta chains listed below, sequenced in a study of T cells in Graves' hyperthyroidism and ophthalmopathy. It was RNA transcripts that yielded the amplified TCR beta CDR3 regions. RT-PCR in the first round (using the HTBI primer set) targeted the TCR CDR3. TCRdb analysed the multiplex PCR reads with MiXCR anew, one entry per CDR3 protein. The profile shows some 720,000 distinct CDR3 sequences, about 15% of them singletons. The sample was blood. These receptors were collected from a man younger than 35 with Graves' hyperthyroidism.

This clonotype was seen ten or more times. The CDR3 sequence: CASSLARGALDEQFF. The CDR3 DNA sequence: TGTGCCAGCTCACTAGCTAGGGGGGCGCTGGATGAGCAGTTCTTC. The chain employs TRBV18 and TRBJ2-1; D possibly matches TRBD1 or TRBD2 (6 bases each). Trimming removed 4 bases at V and 8 bases at J, with 18 bases between. Germline values: CDR1 KGHSH, CDR2 LQKENI. This CDR3 has 15 residues.

This clonotype was detected a few times. The J gene is TRBJ1-5, the V gene TRBV7-8; TRBD1 matches at 8 bases. The J segment lost 7 bases and the V segment lost 2 bases, leaving 13 bases of the junction unmatched. Germline CDR1 SGHVS, CDR2 FQNEAQ. CDR3 length: 17 amino acids. The CDR3 region is CASSLPLRDRLWQPQHF. CDR3 in DNA: TGTGCCAGCAGCTTACCCCTTCGGGACAGGTTATGGCAGCCCCAGCATTTT.

Many counts were recorded for this clonotype. CDR3 coding DNA: TGTGCCAGCAGCCGCATGAGACTAGCGGGAGCTAACGAGCAGTACTTC. Translation gives CASSRMRLAGANEQYF. The chain links TRBV7-2 to TRBJ2-7; 12 positions agree with TRBD2. Germline assignment: CDR1 SGHTA and CDR2 FQGNSA. The CDR3 contains 16 residues. The junction had 10 bases not matched to a gene; V was cut back by 5 bases and J by 5 bases.

In this sample, this clonotype turned up many times. CDR3 amino acids: CASSLAPSGRSYEQYF. The CDR3 DNA reads as TGTGCCAGCAGCTTAGCGCCCAGCGGGAGGTCCTACGAGCAGTACTTC. V is TRBV7-2 and J is TRBJ2-7; 9 bases agree with TRBD2. Germline V gives CDR1 SGHTA, CDR2 FQGNSA. V gave up 0 bases and J gave up 1 base; unmatched junction bases: 4. The CDR3 has 16 residues.

This clonotype has only a few counts. The V call is TRBV11-2, the J call TRBJ2-4; 8 nucleotides match TRBD1. The germline V gene has CDR1 SGHAT and CDR2 FQNNGV. The V gene end was trimmed by 5 bases and the J gene end by 1 base; junction bases not matched to a gene: 7. The CDR3 is 16 amino acids. CDR3 coding DNA: TGTGCCAGCAGCCCCCGGACAGGGCCCGCCAAAAACATTCAGTACTTC. Translation: CASSPRTGPAKNIQYF.

There are a few counts of this clonotype. The chain employs TRBV20-1 and TRBJ1-2; D call uncertain. Trimming cost V 5 bases and J 2 bases, with 12 bases left between them. CDR3 size: 13 residues. Germline V lookup: CDR1 DFQATT, CDR2 SNEGSKA (reference sequence). The DNA for the CDR3 is TGCAGTGCTCCCCAGACGGGAAACTATGGCTACACCTTC. It yields the protein CSAPQTGNYGYTF.

This clonotype was detected ten times or more. V is TRBV18 and J is TRBJ2-3, with TRBD2 as a possible D gene (6 bases). The CDR3 is 13 residues long. Germline CDR1 is KGHSH and CDR2 is LQKENI. The germline V and J ends were trimmed by 6 bases and 1 base, with 8 bases remaining between them. In DNA, the CDR3 is TGTGCCAGCTCCTGGGAGGGCACAGATACGCAGTATTTT. It is translated as CASSWEGTDTQYF.

This clonotype has at least ten counts. In nucleotides, the CDR3 is TGTGCCAGCAGTCCCCGGACAGGGGACAATATTCAAGAGACCCAGTACTTC. This encodes CASSPRTGDNIQETQYF. The chain combines TRBV27 with TRBJ2-5, with 9 nucleotides matching TRBD1. Germline V CDR1 and CDR2: MNHEY, SMNVEV (reference sequence). V gave up 5 bases and J gave up 2 bases; unmatched junction bases: 12. CDR3 length: 17 residues.

This clonotype has at least ten counts. This chain uses TRBV6-1 with TRBJ2-7; TRBD2 might be the D (5 bases). This CDR3 is built from 14 residues. V lost 5 bases and J 2 bases, leaving 13 bases between the germline ends. Germline loops: CDR1 MNHNS, CDR2 SASEGT. This CDR3 is CASSSSPGTYEQYF. DNA for the CDR3: TGTGCCAGCAGTTCCAGTCCGGGGACCTACGAGCAGTACTTC.

This clonotype was seen a handful of times. The CDR3 ends on some other residue instead of the conserved phenylalanine or tryptophan, so this is likely a read error. This sequence joins TRBV6-1 and TRBJ2-7; unclear D gene. In germline, CDR1 is MNHNS, CDR2 SASEGT. With 4 bases removed from V and 4 bases from J, the gap between germline ends came to 14 bases. The CDR3 is made up of 14 amino acids. The CDR3 sequence is CASSAYRLTYEQYL. Written as DNA, the CDR3 is TGTGCCAGCAGTGCGTATAGACTCACGTACGAGCAGTACCTC.

The sample holds many counts of this clonotype. As DNA, the CDR3 is TGTGCCAGCAGCCCAGGGACGGGCACAGATACGCAGTATTTT. It yields the protein CASSPGTGTDTQYF. The chain carries TRBV18 and TRBJ2-3; tentatively, D is TRBD1 or TRBD2 (5 bases each). Between the trimmed V and J ends, which lost 8 bases and 1 base, there was a span of 13 bases. This CDR3 spans 14 amino acids. In germline, CDR1 is KGHSH, CDR2 LQKENI.

The V and J genes are TRBV4-3 and TRBJ1-2; D call uncertain. This CDR3 contains 14 residues. V was trimmed by 3 bases and J by 1 base, leaving 9 bases between them. CDR1 is LGHNA, CDR2 YSLEER, per germline. For the CDR3, the DNA is TGCGCCAGCAGCCAGATGGGTGGTAACTATGGCTACACCTTC. The encoded protein is CASSQMGGNYGYTF.

The V call is TRBV27, the J call TRBJ2-7; D may be TRBD1 or TRBD2 (5 bases each). The CDR3 is made up of 15 amino acids. Trimming took 8 bases from V and 3 from J, leaving 20 bases between them. The germline V gene encodes CDR1 MNHEY and CDR2 SMNVEV (reference sequence). CDR3 in amino acids: CASRRSGRGDYEQYF. The DNA for the CDR3 is TGTGCCAGCCGAAGGTCGGGACGGGGCGACTACGAGCAGTACTTC.

This chain joins TRBV6-2 or TRBV6-3 and TRBJ1-2; TRBD1 might be the D (6 bases). Deletions cut 7 bases from V and 3 bases from J, with 6 bases between. CDR3 length: 11 amino acids. Per the germline V gene, CDR1 is MNHEY and CDR2 is SVGEGT. CDR3 sequence (DNA): TGTGCCAGCAACAGGGACTATGGCTACACCTTC. Translated: CASNRDYGYTF.

This clonotype was recorded at least ten times. CDR3 nucleotides: TGTGCCAGCAGTTTATGGCTGGCGGGAGGGGGTACAGATACGCAGTATTTT. This sequence encodes CASSLWLAGGGTDTQYF. The genes are TRBV27 and TRBJ2-3; TRBD2 agrees at 9 bases. V shed 1 base and J 3 bases; nucleotides not matched to a gene: 8. CDR3 length equals 17 residues. CDR1 and CDR2 (germline): MNHEY, SMNVEV (reference sequence).

The chain uses TRBV6-2 or TRBV6-3 and TRBJ1-5; tentative D call: TRBD1 (5 bases). This CDR3 comprises 15 residues. Germline V lookup: CDR1 MNHEY, CDR2 SVGEGT. The V and J ends lost 2 bases and 3 bases respectively, with 11 bases between them. This CDR3 reads CASSYGGKTNQPQHF. CDR3 sequence (DNA): TGTGCCAGCAGTTACGGGGGAAAGACCAATCAGCCCCAGCATTTT.

Ten or more counts support this clonotype. The chain combines TRBV5-8 with TRBJ2-2; 14 nucleotides agree with TRBD2. CDR1 and CDR2 from the germline V gene are SGHTS and YDEGEE. Germline trimming cut 7 bases from V and 4 bases from J; bases unmatched to any gene: 6. The CDR3 is made up of 16 amino acids. CDR3 sequence: CASHWTSGRRTGELFF. CDR3 DNA: TGTGCCAGCCATTGGACTAGCGGGAGGCGCACCGGGGAGCTGTTTTTT. The full variable domain, its missing parts supplied by reference TRBV5-8 and TRBJ2-2, is EAGVTQSPTHLIKTRGQQATLRCSPISGHTSVYWYQQALGLGLQFLLWYDEGEERNRGNFPPRFSGRQFPNYSSELNVNALELEDSALYLCASHWTSGRRTGELFFGEGSRLTVL.

This clonotype was detected ten times or more. The CDR3 nucleotides are TGTGCCAGCAGTTACGGGACAGGGGTCTCCTACGAGCAGTACTTC. It encodes CASSYGTGVSYEQYF. The chain recombines TRBV6-6 with TRBJ2-7; TRBD1 matches at 10 bases. Germline V lookup: CDR1 MNHNY, CDR2 SVGAGI (reference sequence). The CDR3 spans 15 residues. Trimming at V came to 2 bases and at J to 0 bases, leaving 1 base not matched to a gene.

The chain uses TRBV2 and TRBJ2-3; 8 bases match TRBD1. Germline CDR1 is SNHLY and CDR2 is FYNNEI. This CDR3 comprises 13 residues. V was pared by 6 bases and J by 8 bases, with 7 bases of the junction left unmatched. The CDR3 region is CASRAGGAATQYF. CDR3 coding DNA: TGTGCCAGCAGGGCAGGGGGCGCAGCTACGCAGTATTTT.

To note about this clonotype: One end of the junction does not line up with germline, which may come from a read error. The chain is built from TRBV4-1 and TRBJ2-3; 13 bases align to TRBD2. Per germline, CDR1 MGHRA and CDR2 YSYEKL. The CDR3 is 19 amino acids. The CDR3 sequence: CASSQSRTSGRWGTDTQYF. CDR3 in DNA: TGTGCCAGCAGCCAATCGAGGACTAGCGGGAGATGGGGCACAGATACGCAGTATTTT.

In this sample, this clonotype turned up many times. The chain carries TRBV3-1 and TRBJ2-1, with 7 positions matching TRBD2. CDR1 is LGHDT, CDR2 YNNKEL, per germline (reference sequence). The CDR3 has 17 amino acids. Losses at the gene ends were 3 bases for V and 8 bases for J; bases not matched to a gene: 16. CDR3 in DNA: TGTGCCAGCAGCCAGAGACGGGCTAGCGGCCTCTCCCATGAGCAGTTCTTC. Translating gives CASSQRRASGLSHEQFF.

This clonotype was picked up many times. The genes are TRBV28 and TRBJ1-1; no clear D. The CDR3 extends over 12 amino acids. Germline V gene sequence: CDR1 MDHEN, CDR2 SYDVKM. The ends were cut back, 3 bases at V and 0 bases at J, with 2 bases in the middle. CDR3 region: CASSFVNTEAFF. DNA for the CDR3: TGTGCCAGCAGTTTCGTGAACACTGAAGCTTTCTTT.

This clonotype was recorded many times. This chain links TRBV20-1 with TRBJ2-5; D unresolved. The V and J ends lost 1 base and 9 bases respectively, with 12 bases between them. Germline V gives CDR1 DFQATT, CDR2 SNEGSKA (reference sequence). The CDR3 spans 12 residues. The CDR3 bases are TGCAGTGCTAGAGTGGAGACCGAGCCCCAGTACTTC. Protein sequence: CSARVETEPQYF.

The chain combines TRBV6-1 with TRBJ2-2, with 7 bases aligning to TRBD1. In germline, CDR1 is MNHNS, CDR2 SASEGT. This CDR3 contains 15 residues. V gave up 6 bases and J gave up 4 bases; unmatched junction bases: 8. This CDR3 is CASRPLDRATGELFF. The CDR3 coding sequence is TGTGCCAGCAGACCCCTAGACAGGGCCACCGGGGAGCTGTTTTTT.

The rearrangement joins TRBV7-9 to TRBJ2-1; 7 nucleotides match TRBD2. Germline CDR1 is SEHNR and CDR2 is FQNEAQ (reference sequence). The CDR3 is 14 residues long. The junction had 9 bases not matched to a gene; V was cut back by 8 bases and J by 5 bases. DNA of the CDR3: TGTGCCAGCGGCCCCGGGACTACCCACAATGAGCAGTTCTTC. Translation: CASGPGTTHNEQFF. Supplemented by reference TRBV7-9 and TRBJ2-1, the full variable domain reads DTGVSQNPRHKITKRGQNVTFRCDPISEHNRLYWYRQTLGQGPEFLTYFQNEAQLEKSRLLSDRFSAERPKGSFSTLEIQRTEQGDSAMYLCASGPGTTHNEQFFGPGTRLTVL.